This T cell receptor (beta chain) emerged from a study of early T cells in non-severe SARS-CoV-2 infection. The overall study: Whole-blood bulk RNA, unsorted, was sequenced, and chains were unpaired. Findings and limits, study-wide: In VDJdb matching, anti-spike CD8 responses were favored while private and CD4 specificities went missing.

Attachment of unique molecular identifiers was made to individual cDNA molecules. One entry per CDR3 protein results from TCRdb running MiXCR on the 5' RACE reads. The table has tens of thousands of distinct CDR3 sequences, around 4.4% seen once; the top ten hold about 12%. The sample holds many counts of this clonotype. Its antigen is not identified. The CDR3 is 15 amino acids. The junction had 6 bases not matched to a gene; V was cut back by 4 bases and J by 1 base. CDR1 is MNHEY, CDR2 SMNVEV, per germline (reference sequence). The sequenced sample consisted of whole blood. The chain links TRBV27 to TRBJ2-5; 7 positions match TRBD2. The clonotype comes from an adult who was a healthcare worker with PCR-confirmed SARS-CoV-2 infection or an uninfected control (not recorded which). This CDR3 is CASSSLERGQETQYF. In DNA, the CDR3 is TGTGCCAGCAGTTCCCTAGAGCGGGGCCAAGAGACCCAGTACTTC.